This T cell receptor beta chain was sequenced during a study of T-cell memory formation after mild COVID-19. This clonotype occurred a few times. What it binds is not known. Using its own MiXCR run on the 5' RACE reads, TCRdb lists one record per CDR3 protein. The sample lists approximately 290,000 distinct CDR3 sequences, approximately 19% occurring once. Points from the study as a whole: Pre-infection memory harbored some responding clones, suggesting cross-reactive memory joined.

The sequence derives from a man in his late teens or twenties who had mild COVID-19 (a few samples of this study predate the infection). Cell type and time point are not known. Specimen: PBMCs or a T cell subset sorted from them (not recorded which).

CDR3 sequence: CASNPIKTGDGYTF. Here the CDR3 DNA reads TGTGCCAGCAATCCAATAAAGACAGGGGATGGCTACACCTTC. The J gene is TRBJ1-2, the V gene TRBV7-6, with TRBD1 identical over 8 bases. Germline lookup yields CDR1 SGHVS and CDR2 FNYEAQ. The junction had 10 bases not matched to a gene; V was cut back by 7 bases and J by 6 bases. The CDR3 covers 14 residues.